A selection of T cell receptor beta chains follows, all from one sample in a study of control samples from healthy donors and cancer patients. This table comes from immunoSEQ multiplex PCR, and its TCRdb copy is limited to in-frame clones, with some not included. This sample has 400,000 to 450,000 clones, with approximately 90% found just once. The sample was PBMCs. These receptors all stem from a man in his forties with head and neck cancer. Both conserved end residues are part of each CDR3. D genes are given only for firm matches. A row's size may be missing; if present it is once, few, many or a size class.

D gene	V gene	J gene	clone size	CDR3 DNA	CDR3 protein
NA	TRBV7-2	TRBJ2-5	NA	TGTGCCAGCAGCTTAGACGGGCAGGGGGGGAGAGAGACCCAGTACTTC	CASSLDGQGGRETQYF
TRBD1	TRBV5-1	TRBJ2-1	NA	TGCGCCAGCAGCATACAGGGGCACGAGCAGTTCTTC	CASSIQGHEQFF
NA	TRBV11-3	TRBJ2-1	NA	TGTGCCAGCAGCTTAGGCGGGCATAACAATGAGCAGTTCTTC	CASSLGGHNNEQFF
NA	TRBV3-1/TRBV3-2	TRBJ2-1	NA	TGTGCCAGCAGCCAAGCAACTAGCGAGCAGTTCTTC	CASSQATSEQFF
TRBD1	TRBV2	TRBJ1-5	NA	TGTGCCACCCGGACAGGGAGTAATCAGCCCCAGCATTTT	CATRTGSNQPQHF
NA	TRBV7-2	TRBJ2-1	NA	TGTGCCAGCACCCCGCGGAATGAGCAGTTCTTC	CASTPRNEQFF
NA	TRBV12-5	TRBJ2-5	NA	TGTGCTAGTGGCCTTGGTACCGAGACCCAGTACTTC	CASGLGTETQYF
TRBD2	TRBV18	TRBJ2-3	NA	TGTGCCAGCTCACCGCAGCGGGGTATCACAGATACGCAGTATTTT	CASSPQRGITDTQYF
NA	TRBV5-1	TRBJ2-7	NA	TGCGCCAGCAGCTTGGAGCTTCTACAGATTGGAGTCGAGCAGTACTTC	CASSLELLQIGVEQYF
NA	TRBV3-1/TRBV3-2	TRBJ2-1	NA	TGTGCCAGCAGCCATAGACCTACCGGGCCCGTAAACGGTGGTGAGCAGTTCTTC	CASSHRPTGPVNGGEQFF
NA	TRBV6-2/TRBV6-3	TRBJ1-2	NA	TGTGCCAGCAGTTACACAGGTACAACCTATGGCTACACCTTC	CASSYTGTTYGYTF
TRBD2	TRBV28	TRBJ2-5	NA	TGTGCCAGCGTCCGGGGGGGCTTGGAGACCCAGTACTTC	CASVRGGLETQYF
NA	TRBV6-5	TRBJ2-7	NA	TGTGCCAGCAGCAAAACGGGGGAACAGTACTTC	CASSKTGEQYF
NA	TRBV4-3	TRBJ1-6	NA	TGCGCCAGCAGCCATTATAATTCACCCCTCCACTTT	CASSHYNSPLHF
NA	TRBV7-2	TRBJ1-4	NA	TGTGCCAGCAGCCCCAACCTCAATGAAAAACTGTTTTTT	CASSPNLNEKLFF
NA	TRBV6-5	TRBJ2-4	NA	TGTGCCAGCAGTTCGAATCTAGCCAAAAACATTCAGTACTTC	CASSSNLAKNIQYF
NA	TRBV9	TRBJ1-3	NA	TGTGCCAGCAGCACCCCGGTGAGGGGAGGAAACACCATATATTTT	CASSTPVRGGNTIYF
NA	TRBV11-2	TRBJ1-1	NA	TGTGCCAGCAGCTTTAGGAGGCGCACGAGTAACACTGAAGCTTTCTTT	CASSFRRRTSNTEAFF
NA	TRBV9	TRBJ2-3	once	TGTGCCAGCAGCGTCATGAGCACAGATACGCAGTATTTT	CASSVMSTDTQYF
NA	TRBV5-1	TRBJ1-4	NA	TGCGCCAGCAGCAGCGGGACATTAGCAACTAATGAAAAACTGTTTTTT	CASSSGTLATNEKLFF
TRBD1	TRBV28	TRBJ1-5	NA	TGTGCCAGCACCATGGACAGGAGCGGTCAGCCCCAGCATTTT	CASTMDRSGQPQHF
NA	TRBV18	TRBJ1-1	NA	TGTGCCAGCTCCCCGGGACCCTTGGGGAACACTGAAGCTTTCTTT	CASSPGPLGNTEAFF
TRBD2	TRBV18	TRBJ2-1	once	TGTGCCAGCTCAAGGGAGGCTAGCGGGACTTCCTACAATGAGCAGTTCTTC	CASSREASGTSYNEQFF
NA	TRBV3-1/TRBV3-2	TRBJ1-4	NA	TGTGCCAGCAGCACCATCCTATCCGGGACTGGGGGAAAACTGTTTTTT	CASSTILSGTGGKLFF
NA	TRBV28	TRBJ1-2	NA	TGTGCCAGCAGAGGGGTTAATGGCTACACCTTC	CASRGVNGYTF
TRBD1	TRBV7-2	TRBJ1-6	NA	TGTGCCAGCAGCCCGGGACAGGGGGATTCACCCCTCCACTTT	CASSPGQGDSPLHF
TRBD1	TRBV6-6	TRBJ1-1	NA	TGTGCCAGCAGTTACGAGGGACAGGGGAACACTGAAGCTTTCTTT	CASSYEGQGNTEAFF
TRBD1	TRBV5-4	TRBJ1-5	NA	TGTGCCAGCAGCGCTGGGACAGGCCGGATGATGCCCCAGCATTTT	CASSAGTGRMMPQHF
NA	TRBV7-2	TRBJ2-7	NA	TGTGCCAGCAGCTTAGTAAGCATGATGCTAGTCGAGCAGTACTTC	CASSLVSMMLVEQYF
NA	TRBV18	TRBJ2-7	NA	TGTGCCAGCTCACCACCTGGGGAGAGGGCCCTCTACGAGCAGTACTTC	CASSPPGERALYEQYF
NA	TRBV18	TRBJ1-2	few	TGTGCCAGCTCGGTGGACAGTTATGGCTACACCTTC	CASSVDSYGYTF
NA	TRBV29-1	TRBJ2-7	NA	TGCAGCGTCAGGGTGACCTCCTACGAGCAGTACTTC	CSVRVTSYEQYF